This T cell receptor beta chain was documented in a study of blood T cell repertoires in COVID-19 (dated by TCRdb to 2020 to 2022). Looking at the study overall: Collaborator samples came from the United States, Italy and Spain and covered acute and convalescent phases of COVID-19. Nearly every sample came with metadata listing a de-identified subject ID, COVID-19 status, age in years and sex. The prospective study material was composed of cDNA or gDNA derived from T cells, B-cell-depleted T cells, or PBMCs. HLA class I and class II types, where available, came from metadata supplied by the sample provider rather than from assay-based typing. The repertoires were made available in a free public database intended to serve as a resource for research on the immune response to SARS-CoV-2. Subjects who had been exposed to COVID-19, were actively infected with it, or had recovered from it provided the deeply sampled blood TCRbeta repertoires that made up the dataset. Samples came from the ongoing ImmuneRACE study (first 160 participants) plus 1,254 subjects from 6 global collaborators.

TCRbeta CDR3 regions were amplified from genomic DNA by means of the immunoSEQ Assay, a bias-controlled multiplex PCR. Per the original workflow: Nucleated cell counts per sample were estimated from amplification of reference gene primers within the assay. Sequence reads were collapsed and filtered to measure the absolute abundance of every unique TCRbeta CDR3 rearrangement. For each sample, productive Simpson clonality was calculated by taking the square root of Simpson's diversity index across productive rearrangements. Entries here come from immuneACCESS through TCRdb and include only in-frame sequences with V and J called. Some clones fail to appear in such tables; in the studies checked, an unresolved V gene covers under half of the shortfall, and the cause of the remainder is unknown. V and J calls and clone size are those listed in that table; D and trimming were worked out from the DNA. Counted in this sample were some 330,000 clones; roughly four fifths of them appeared once. The leading ten clones occupy less than 6% of the sample.

CDR1 and CDR2 were assigned from the germline V gene as MDHEN and SYDVKM. V is reduced by 4 bases and J by 0 bases, leaving a spacing of 6 bases between them. Counted from cysteine to phenylalanine, this CDR3 has 13 amino acids. The retained sequence is limited to the CDR3, 39 bases, with the frame set at the first base. In the prospective study, participants were roughly 18 to 100 years old, resided in fewer than 25 geographic areas of the United States, and were enrolled through a virtual design. In the prospective study, participants were assigned to cohorts based on the clinical history participants reported in a screening survey and a study questionnaire. Recovered participants in ImmuneRACE Cohort 3 were defined as having two consecutive negative NP/OP PCR tests, clearance from a healthcare professional, or resolution of symptoms. Each participant in the prospective study had whole blood, serum and a nasopharyngeal or oropharyngeal swab collected by mobile phlebotomists. Additional blood draws and questionnaires over an approximately two-month period could optionally be provided by prospective study participants. Blood samples from the prospective study were shipped frozen or at room temperature prior to DNA extraction.

Details on this clone: What antigen it recognizes has not been identified. The sample holds no much larger clone one base away, and base qualities are not on file.

Overall study outcomes, separate from this receptor: The quantity of clinical and demographic metadata differed by source and by participant and was supplied without curation.

The sequenced sample was PBMCs or T cells enriched from blood (not recorded which). Here the chain combines TRBV28 and TRBJ1-1, with the D segment identity uncertain. The sequence was collected from a woman between 50 and 59 years old who had recovered from COVID-19. The CDR3 here reads CASSSAMNTEAFF. The sequence in DNA is TGTGCCAGCAGTTCCGCGATGAACACTGAAGCTTTCTTT.